A single sample gave rise to the 27 T cell receptor beta chains below, sequenced in a study of cytomegalovirus exposure and HLA in healthy donors (dated by TCRdb to the late 2010s). The library was generated by the immunoSEQ multiplex PCR assay. A mixture of 60 forward primers for TCR Vbeta segments and 13 reverse primers for TCR Jbeta segments was used in the multiplex PCR. This is the immuneACCESS table as TCRdb keeps it, with only in-frame sequences that have V and J called. A part of the clones is gone; compared with another copy, unresolved V genes explain less than half, and the rest is unexplained. This sample's table has entries for 20,000 to 25,000 clones. 22% of the sample comes from the top ten. The sequenced sample was PBMCs. The receptors here all came from a man aged 55 to 70 in good health and CMV-seropositive.

This chain uses TRBV7-2 with TRBJ2-7; no clear D. Trimming took 8 bases from V and 2 from J, leaving 10 bases between them. This CDR3 has 12 residues. Germline V gene lookup returns CDR1 SGHTA and CDR2 FQGNSA. CDR3 protein: CASGLLTYEQYF. The DNA for the CDR3 is TGTGCCAGCGGGCTCCTTACCTACGAGCAGTACTTC.

This chain links TRBV18 with TRBJ2-7, with 7 bases aligning to TRBD1. Germline values: CDR1 KGHSH, CDR2 LQKENI. V dropped 0 bases and J dropped 5; count of bases not matched to a gene: 13. This CDR3 spans 17 amino acids. The DNA of the CDR3 is TGTGCCAGCTCACCACCTAATTTTCGACAGGGCCTCAACGAGCAGTACTTC. Translation gives CASSPPNFRQGLNEQYF.

In DNA form, the CDR3 reads TGTGCCAGCAGCCAACTACAGGGGTTAGGCAAAAACATTCAGTACTTC. It yields the protein CASSQLQGLGKNIQYF. This sequence joins TRBV14 and TRBJ2-4; 7 bases agree with TRBD1. Trimming cost V 2 bases and J 3 bases; bases outside gene matches: 7. The CDR3 is made up of 16 amino acids. The germline V gene encodes CDR1 SGHDN and CDR2 FVKESK.

The rearrangement joins TRBV10-1 to TRBJ1-1; D might be TRBD1 (5 bases). The CDR3 is 14 amino acids. CDR1 is WNHNN, CDR2 SYGVQD, per germline (reference sequence). V lost 4 bases and J lost 6, with 15 bases in between. CDR3 in DNA: TGCGCCAGCAGTGCCTCTGGGGCTGACGCTGAAGCTTTCTTT. Its protein product is CASSASGADAEAFF.

The chain couples TRBV29-1 to TRBJ2-1, with D possibly matching TRBD1 (6 bases). The CDR3 runs 14 residues. The germline gives CDR1 SQVTM, CDR2 ANQGSEA. V lost 7 bases, J lost 2 bases, and 15 bases lay in between. The CDR3 DNA is TGCAGCGCCCTTTGGGACATGCCCTACAATGAGCAGTTCTTC. As protein: CSALWDMPYNEQFF.

V is TRBV5-1 and J is TRBJ1-1; D not resolved. The CDR3 consists of 14 residues. Trimming cost V 5 bases and J 5 bases, with 16 bases left between them. CDR1 is SGHRS and CDR2 is YFSETQ in the germline V gene. CDR3 nucleotide sequence: TGCGCCAGCAGACTAGGGTCCGGAGGGACTGAAGCTTTCTTT. Amino acids: CASRLGSGGTEAFF.

This chain uses TRBV5-1 with TRBJ2-1; D might be TRBD2 (7 bases). The germline V gene has CDR1 SGHRS and CDR2 YFSETQ. This CDR3 contains 16 residues. V was clipped by 0 bases and J by 1 base, with 11 bases between them. The CDR3 is CASSLGGGASYNEQFF. CDR3 nucleotide sequence: TGCGCCAGCAGCTTGGGAGGGGGGGCATCCTACAATGAGCAGTTCTTC.

V is TRBV2 and J is TRBJ1-2; possible D gene TRBD1, 5 bases. CDR3 length equals 13 residues. Per germline, CDR1 SNHLY and CDR2 FYNNEI. V was clipped by 8 bases and J by 5 bases, with 15 bases between them. CDR3 sequence reads: CASSLQGGYGYTF. The CDR3 bases are TGTGCCAGCTCTCTCCAGGGTGGATATGGCTACACCTTC.

The gene calls are TRBV11-2 and TRBJ2-7; the match to TRBD2 covers 9 bases. The J segment lost 7 bases and the V segment lost 1 base, leaving 11 bases of the junction unmatched. The germline V gene has CDR1 SGHAT and CDR2 FQNNGV. This CDR3 spans 16 amino acids. CDR3 nucleotides: TGTGCCAGCAGCTTAGGGGGGGTAGCGGGAGCAGGAGAGCAGTACTTC. Translating gives CASSLGGVAGAGEQYF.

The CDR3 loop reads CASSQEGGGAKVYEQYF. CDR3 nucleotide sequence: TGCGCCAGCAGCCAAGAAGGAGGGGGCGCAAAGGTTTATGAGCAGTACTTC. The V gene is TRBV4-1, the J gene TRBJ2-7; tentatively, D is TRBD1 (7 bases). Germline assignment: CDR1 MGHRA and CDR2 YSYEKL. With 0 bases removed from V and 7 bases from J, the gap between germline ends came to 22 bases. This CDR3 comprises 17 residues.

CDR3 amino acids: CASSQGGAMNTEAFF. The CDR3 DNA follows: TGCGCCAGCAGCCAAGGGGGCGCGATGAACACTGAAGCTTTCTTT. The chain employs TRBV5-1 and TRBJ1-1, with 7 bases identical to TRBD1. The germline V gene encodes CDR1 SGHRS and CDR2 YFSETQ. V lost 4 bases, J lost 0 bases, and 6 bases stayed unmatched. The CDR3 covers 15 residues.

The genes are TRBV5-1 and TRBJ1-2; 10 bases match TRBD1. CDR1 and CDR2 (germline): SGHRS, YFSETQ. The V segment lost 7 bases and the J segment 4 bases; nucleotides outside the gene matches: 10. CDR3 length: 15 amino acids. The CDR3 protein is CASRTGGNRSYGYTF. CDR3 nucleotide sequence: TGCGCCAGCCGGACAGGGGGGAACAGGAGCTATGGCTACACCTTC.

V is TRBV18 and J is TRBJ2-2; TRBD2 matches 10 bases. With V trimmed by 5 bases and J by 6 bases, 6 bases remained unmatched. This CDR3 comprises 15 residues. From germline, CDR1 is KGHSH and CDR2 LQKENI. The CDR3 loop reads CASSLAGGSSGELFF. The CDR3 DNA sequence: TGTGCCAGCTCATTAGCGGGAGGTTCCTCCGGGGAGCTGTTTTTT. Combining the CDR3 with reference TRBV18 and TRBJ2-2 gives the whole variable domain NAGVMQNPRHLVRRRGQEARLRCSPMKGHSHVYWYRQLPEEGLKFMVYLQKENIIDESGMPKERFSAEFPKEGPSILRIQQVVRGDSAAYFCASSLAGGSSGELFFGEGSRLTVL.

The chain joins TRBV10-1 to TRBJ2-7; 9 positions match TRBD1. CDR1 and CDR2 from the germline V gene are WNHNN and SYGVQD (reference sequence). With 10 bases clipped from V and 4 bases from J, the junction kept 8 bases outside the gene matches. The CDR3 spans 13 residues. The CDR3 bases are TGCGCCATCCGGCCGGGACAGGGATACGAGCAGTACTTC. Encoded protein: CAIRPGQGYEQYF.

A remark on this clone: Germline is not matched at one junction end, which may reflect a read error. The rearrangement links TRBV30 to TRBJ2-3, with 8 nucleotides matching TRBD1. CDR1 GTSNPN and CDR2 SVGIG come from the germline V gene (reference sequence). This CDR3 region has 14 residues. The CDR3 DNA sequence: TGTGCCTGGAGTAGGGGACGAGGGACAGGTACGCAGTATTTT. It yields the protein CAWSRGRGTGTQYF.

With regard to this clone: A junction end diverges from the germline sequence, so it may reflect a read error. V gene TRBV5-1 combines with J gene TRBJ1-1; no clear D gene. Germline V gene sequence: CDR1 SGHRS, CDR2 YFSETQ. CDR3 length: 11 amino acids. CDR3 sequence: CARSSNTEAFF. CDR3 DNA sequence: TGCGCCAGAAGCTCAAACACTGAAGCTTTCTTT.

The chain couples TRBV6-1 to TRBJ1-4; 8 positions agree with TRBD1. The J segment lost 5 bases and the V segment lost 3 bases, leaving 2 bases of the junction unmatched. Germline CDR1 MNHNS, CDR2 SASEGT. The CDR3 is 14 residues long. The CDR3 loop is CASSDRGRNEKLFF. The CDR3 DNA reads as TGTGCCAGCAGTGACAGGGGGCGAAATGAAAAACTGTTTTTT.

J is TRBJ2-2 and V is TRBV5-6; D may be TRBD1 (6 bases). Germline V gene lookup returns CDR1 SGHDT and CDR2 YYEEEE. Trimming stripped 6 bases from V and 7 bases from J, with 13 bases between. The CDR3 is made up of 13 amino acids. The DNA for the CDR3 is TGTGCCAGCACCCAGGGGATGGACGGGGAGCTGTTTTTT. Translation gives CASTQGMDGELFF.

This rearrangement joins TRBV6-1 to TRBJ1-2; no clear D. V shed 2 bases and J shed 5 bases, with 42 bases lying between them. CDR3 length: 24 amino acids. Germline assignment: CDR1 MNHNS and CDR2 SASEGT. Written as DNA, the CDR3 is TGTGCCAGCAGTGAACCCAGCGCCGTCGGAAAACGGGAGCCCCGAAGGGCCGAATATTATGGCTACACCTTC. It yields the protein CASSEPSAVGKREPRRAEYYGYTF.

The chain carries TRBV9 and TRBJ2-1; 12 bases are a match to TRBD2. The CDR3 runs 18 residues. Germline V gives CDR1 SGDLS, CDR2 YYNGEE. The V and J ends lost 3 bases and 9 bases, in that order; junction bases with no gene match: 16. The CDR3, as DNA: TGTGCCAGCAGCGAACCCCTTAGGACTAGCGGGATCCGGCCTGAGCAGTTCTTC. This codes for CASSEPLRTSGIRPEQFF.

The V call is TRBV5-5, the J call TRBJ2-5, with TRBD2 matching 11 bases. The CDR3 spans 16 residues. CDR1 is SGHKS, CDR2 YYEKEE, per germline (reference sequence). V was pared by 0 bases and J by 2 bases, with 3 bases of the junction left unmatched. The CDR3 DNA reads as TGTGCCAGCAGCTTGGAGGGACTAGCGGTTCAAGAGACCCAGTACTTC. Its translation is CASSLEGLAVQETQYF.

V and J are TRBV6-1 and TRBJ1-2, with D maybe TRBD1 (6 bases). V was pared by 0 bases and J by 8 bases, with 16 bases between. The CDR3 length is 15 residues. From germline, CDR1 is MNHNS and CDR2 SASEGT. The CDR3 DNA is TGTGCCAGCAGTGAAGCCCCGGCAGGGGTTGGCGGCTACACCTTC. It is translated as CASSEAPAGVGGYTF.

The J gene is TRBJ2-1, the V gene TRBV7-9; tentative D call: TRBD1 (6 bases). The CDR3 runs 13 residues. Looked up from germline, CDR1 is SEHNR and CDR2 is FQNEAQ (reference sequence). V was shortened by 5 bases and J by 3 bases, with 8 bases between the two germline ends. CDR3 amino acids: CASSADSYNEQFF. The CDR3 region has the DNA TGTGCCAGCAGCGCGGACAGCTACAATGAGCAGTTCTTC.

The chain employs TRBV29-1 and TRBJ2-7; 10 bases match TRBD2. V gave up 4 bases and J gave up 5 bases; unmatched junction bases: 8. CDR1 and CDR2 from the germline V gene are SQVTM and ANQGSEA. The length of the CDR3 is 14 residues. CDR3 nucleotide sequence: TGCAGCGTTGTGGCTAGCGGGAGTAGAAACGAGCAGTACTTC. This sequence encodes CSVVASGSRNEQYF.

The CDR3 is CASRESGLFTDTQYF. CDR3 DNA: TGTGCCAGCAGGGAATCGGGACTCTTCACAGATACGCAGTATTTT. The V gene is TRBV2, the J gene TRBJ2-3; D perhaps matches TRBD2 (6 bases). The CDR3 is 15 amino acids. The germline V gene has CDR1 SNHLY and CDR2 FYNNEI. The V end was cut by 6 bases, the J end by 2 bases, with 15 bases between.

The chain is built from TRBV29-1 and TRBJ2-1; 10 bases map to TRBD2. After removal of 7 bases from V and 5 bases from J, the junction contained 8 bases not matched to a gene. Germline CDR1 and CDR2: SQVTM and ANQGSEA. The CDR3 has 14 amino acids. The CDR3 sequence: CSGAGTSVNNEQFF. Written as DNA, the CDR3 is TGCAGCGGCGCCGGGACTAGCGTTAACAATGAGCAGTTCTTC.

The V call is TRBV29-1, the J call TRBJ2-1; 9 bases fit TRBD2. The CDR3 spans 13 residues. V was pared by 5 bases and J by 6 bases, with 5 bases of the junction left unmatched. Germline values: CDR1 SQVTM, CDR2 ANQGSEA. The CDR3 DNA is TGCAGCGTTCGAGCGGGAGGAGGCAATGAGCAGTTCTTC. The encoded protein is CSVRAGGGNEQFF.